This T cell receptor beta chain was captured in a study of identical twins' blood T cells. Study summary: Roughly 51 million reads covered roughly 6 alpha-chain and roughly 6 beta-chain libraries.

J was trimmed by 5 bases and V by 3 bases; bases with no gene match: 0. The CDR3 loop spans 13 amino acids. Germline values: CDR1 LNHNV, CDR2 YYDKDF (reference sequence). TCRdb re-analysed the 5' RACE reads in MiXCR, keeping a single row per CDR3 protein. In the table there are 300,000 to 450,000 distinct CDR3 sequences, more than 25% of which are singletons. The chain recombines TRBV15 with TRBJ2-3; 9 nucleotides line up with TRBD1. The sample was PBMCs. This clonotype was sampled from a woman between 18 and 55 years old in good health. The CDR3 DNA is TGTGCCACCAGCAGGGACAGGGGAGATACGCAGTATTTT. Its translation is CATSRDRGDTQYF.